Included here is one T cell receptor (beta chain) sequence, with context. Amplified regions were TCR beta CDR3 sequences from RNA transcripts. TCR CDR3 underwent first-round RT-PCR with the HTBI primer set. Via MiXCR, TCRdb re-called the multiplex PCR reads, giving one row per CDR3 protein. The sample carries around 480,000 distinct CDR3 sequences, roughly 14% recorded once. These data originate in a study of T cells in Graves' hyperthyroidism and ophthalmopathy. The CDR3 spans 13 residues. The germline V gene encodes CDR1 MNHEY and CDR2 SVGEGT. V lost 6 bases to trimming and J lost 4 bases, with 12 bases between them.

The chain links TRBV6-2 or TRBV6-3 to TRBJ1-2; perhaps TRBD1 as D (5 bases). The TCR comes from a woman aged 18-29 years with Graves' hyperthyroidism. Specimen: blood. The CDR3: CASSSGGGYGYTF. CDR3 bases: TGTGCCAGCAGCTCGGGGGGGGGCTATGGCTACACCTTC.